This TCR beta chain was captured in a study of blood T cell repertoires in COVID-19. The authors' processing: Researchers report that nucleated cell counts were estimated from reference gene primer amplification. Assay: immunoSEQ multiplex PCR; the TCRdb copy retains only in-frame clones and omits some. The V and J calls and clone size come from that table; D and trimming were worked out from the DNA. This repertoire shows 150,000 to 200,000 clones, 86% found once; its top ten account for over 9.5%. The germline gives CDR1 SGHAT, CDR2 FQNNGV. This CDR3 spans 13 amino acids. Deletions cut 5 bases from V and 2 bases from J, with 9 bases between.

The specimen sequenced was peripheral blood. The origin of this receptor is an older woman with COVID-19, enrolled during active disease. This chain uses TRBV11-2 with TRBJ1-2; D possibly corresponds to TRBD1 (5 bases). CDR3 region: CASSNDRNYGYTF. CDR3 DNA: TGTGCCAGCAGCAATGACAGAAACTATGGCTACACCTTC.